This is a list of T cell receptor beta chains from one sample in a study of cytomegalovirus exposure and HLA in healthy donors. Libraries were prepared by immunoSEQ multiplex PCR; TCRdb keeps only in-frame clonotypes and omits some of them. The repertoire includes 150,000 to 200,000 clones, around nine tenths of them detected once, and approximately 2% sits in the top ten. Sequencing was done on a sample of PBMCs. The receptors shown here come from a woman aged 18-29 years in good health and CMV-seronegative. CDR3s include the opening cysteine and the closing phenylalanine or tryptophan. Each record gives: clone size, J gene, D gene, V gene, CDR3 protein, CDR3 DNA. A D gene is named only where the DNA matches it firmly. The size field is filled for only some rows; it gives once, few, many or a size class.

clone size: .
J gene: TRBJ2-5
D gene: .
V gene: TRBV4-1
CDR3 protein: CASSPGQGRIETQYF
CDR3 DNA: TGCGCCAGCAGCCCTGGCCAGGGGCGCATAGAGACCCAGTACTTC

clone size: .
J gene: TRBJ2-1
D gene: TRBD2
V gene: TRBV19
CDR3 protein: CASSEGTSGVYNEQFF
CDR3 DNA: TGTGCCAGTAGTGAAGGGACTAGCGGCGTCTACAATGAGCAGTTCTTC

clone size: .
J gene: TRBJ1-1
D gene: TRBD1
V gene: TRBV11-2
CDR3 protein: CASSLGRGLTEAFF
CDR3 DNA: TGTGCCAGCAGCCTGGGAAGGGGGCTCACTGAAGCTTTCTTT

clone size: .
J gene: TRBJ1-1
D gene: .
V gene: TRBV18
CDR3 protein: CASSSTGTEAFF
CDR3 DNA: TGTGCCAGCTCGTCGACAGGCACTGAAGCTTTCTTT

clone size: .
J gene: TRBJ1-5
D gene: TRBD1
V gene: TRBV7-8
CDR3 protein: CASSLALTGGEPQHF
CDR3 DNA: TGTGCCAGCAGCTTAGCGTTGACAGGGGGTGAGCCCCAGCATTTT

clone size: .
J gene: TRBJ2-2
D gene: .
V gene: TRBV11-2
CDR3 protein: CASSSAGGGTGELFF
CDR3 DNA: TGTGCCAGCAGCTCCGCTGGGGGCGGGACCGGGGAGCTGTTTTTT

clone size: .
J gene: TRBJ2-3
D gene: .
V gene: TRBV29-1
CDR3 protein: CSVEDPDTYSTDTQYF
CDR3 DNA: TGCAGCGTTGAAGATCCGGACACTTATAGCACAGATACGCAGTATTTT

clone size: .
J gene: TRBJ2-3
D gene: TRBD2
V gene: TRBV5-6
CDR3 protein: CASSLALAGYTQYF
CDR3 DNA: TGTGCCAGCAGCTTGGCACTAGCGGGGTACACGCAGTATTTT

clone size: .
J gene: TRBJ1-1
D gene: .
V gene: TRBV11-3
CDR3 protein: CASSYRGTNTEAFF
CDR3 DNA: TGTGCCAGCAGCTACCGGGGAACGAACACTGAAGCTTTCTTT

clone size: .
J gene: TRBJ1-1
D gene: .
V gene: TRBV28
CDR3 protein: CASQGYTEAFF
CDR3 DNA: TGTGCCTCACAGGGTTACACTGAAGCTTTCTTT

clone size: .
J gene: TRBJ1-3
D gene: .
V gene: TRBV25-1
CDR3 protein: CASKEANSGNTIYF
CDR3 DNA: TGTGCCAGCAAGGAGGCGAACTCTGGAAACACCATATATTTT

clone size: .
J gene: TRBJ2-2
D gene: TRBD2
V gene: TRBV27
CDR3 protein: CASSPLGLAGGPRTGELFF
CDR3 DNA: TGTGCCAGCAGTCCCCTGGGGCTAGCGGGAGGGCCGAGAACCGGGGAGCTGTTTTTT

clone size: once
J gene: TRBJ2-6
D gene: TRBD2
V gene: TRBV7-8
CDR3 protein: CASSKEGGGLSSGANVLTF
CDR3 DNA: TGTGCCAGCAGCAAGGAGGGCGGGGGACTAAGCTCTGGGGCCAACGTCCTGACTTTC

clone size: once
J gene: TRBJ2-7
D gene: .
V gene: TRBV27
CDR3 protein: CASSSSYEQYF
CDR3 DNA: TGTGCCAGCAGTTCATCCTACGAGCAGTACTTC

clone size: .
J gene: TRBJ2-1
D gene: TRBD2
V gene: TRBV29-1
CDR3 protein: CSVARLAAYNEQFF
CDR3 DNA: TGCAGCGTTGCTCGACTAGCGGCTTACAATGAGCAGTTCTTC

clone size: once
J gene: TRBJ1-5
D gene: .
V gene: TRBV19
CDR3 protein: CASRDWNQPQHF
CDR3 DNA: TGTGCCAGTAGGGACTGGAATCAGCCCCAGCATTTT

clone size: once
J gene: TRBJ2-1
D gene: .
V gene: TRBV15
CDR3 protein: CATSRELRGSYNEQFF
CDR3 DNA: TGTGCCACCAGCAGAGAGTTGCGGGGCTCCTACAATGAGCAGTTCTTC

clone size: once
J gene: TRBJ1-1
D gene: .
V gene: TRBV27
CDR3 protein: CASSFSWKGGRKSVTEAFF
CDR3 DNA: TGTGCCAGCAGTTTTTCTTGGAAGGGAGGCAGGAAGTCGGTCACTGAAGCTTTCTTT

clone size: once
J gene: TRBJ2-7
D gene: .
V gene: TRBV30
CDR3 protein: CAWLGGPYEQYF
CDR3 DNA: TGTGCCTGGCTCGGGGGGCCTTACGAGCAGTACTTC

clone size: .
J gene: TRBJ1-2
D gene: TRBD1
V gene: TRBV2
CDR3 protein: CASILDRAREKGYTF
CDR3 DNA: TGTGCCAGCATCTTGGACAGGGCAAGAGAAAAAGGCTACACCTTC